This T cell receptor beta chain was obtained from a study of regulatory T cells in long-lasting Graves disease. In germline, CDR1 is SGHRS, CDR2 YFSETQ. Trimming pared 5 bases from V and 6 bases from J, leaving 11 bases between. The CDR3 consists of 12 residues. Arm-PCR with iRepertoire HTBI primers amplified the CDR3 regions for these TCR beta libraries. TCRdb passed the multiplex PCR reads through MiXCR, listing each CDR3 protein once. The sample includes about 520,000 distinct CDR3 sequences, about 12% of them seen just once. Noted time point: newly diagnosed GD, antithyroid drugs for less than 3 months. Making the TCR library involved RNA that had been extracted from PBMCs. This clonotype occurred many times. The same data also went into a second study, on T cells in Graves' hyperthyroidism and ophthalmopathy.

The chain recombines TRBV5-1 with TRBJ1-2; D remains unclear. The TCR comes from a woman aged 25 to 39 with Graves disease. This specimen was peripheral blood mononuclear cells (PBMCs), taken at new diagnosis, from a patient treated with antithyroid drugs. The CDR3 loop reads CASSAGGNGYTF. The CDR3 DNA reads TGCGCCAGCAGTGCGGGTGGAAATGGCTACACCTTC.